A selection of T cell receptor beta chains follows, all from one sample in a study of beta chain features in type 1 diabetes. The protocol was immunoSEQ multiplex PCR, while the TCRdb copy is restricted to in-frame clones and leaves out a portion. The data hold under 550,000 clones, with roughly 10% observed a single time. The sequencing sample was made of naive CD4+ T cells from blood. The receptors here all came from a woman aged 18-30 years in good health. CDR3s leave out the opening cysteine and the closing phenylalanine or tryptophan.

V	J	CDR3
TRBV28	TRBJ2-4	ASSNAGVNIQY
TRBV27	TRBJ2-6	ASSFRLSAGANVLT
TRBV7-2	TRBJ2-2	ASSARDTGELF
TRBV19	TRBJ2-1	ASSIGLARYSGNEQF
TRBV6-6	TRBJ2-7	ASREYSGDSYEQY
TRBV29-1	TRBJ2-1	SVDKGSSYNEQF
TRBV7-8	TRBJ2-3	AISPTRFSDTQY
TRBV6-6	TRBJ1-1	ASTAYTEAF
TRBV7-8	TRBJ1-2	ASSLGDRGHGYT
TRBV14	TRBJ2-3	ASKMSGASDTQY
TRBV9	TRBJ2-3	ASSPRGLAGESADTQY
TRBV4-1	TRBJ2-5	ASSQVLSGRISETQY
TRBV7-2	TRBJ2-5	ASSLSTRTETQY
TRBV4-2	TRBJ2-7	ASSQRTGDEQY
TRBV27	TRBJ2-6	ASRRNSGANVLT
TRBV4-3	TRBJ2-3	ASSQSLSGSLTDTQY
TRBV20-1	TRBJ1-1	SASRNTEAF
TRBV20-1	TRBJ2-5	SAKTGETQY
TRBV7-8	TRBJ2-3	ASRRYRILAGASTDTQY
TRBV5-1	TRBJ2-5	ASSSGTAQETQY
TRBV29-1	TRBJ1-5	SVKTGGQPQH
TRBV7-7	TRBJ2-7	ASSPGGQAAYEQY
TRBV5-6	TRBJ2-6	ASSFGGRKNSGANVLT
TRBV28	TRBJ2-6	ASMVGANVLT
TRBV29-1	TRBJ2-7	SVLSPDRGYEQY
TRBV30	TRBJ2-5	AWIPSGGVRGTQY
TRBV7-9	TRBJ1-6	ASSFPAEGKNSPLH
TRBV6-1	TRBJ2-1	ASSGGRLAGGNEQF
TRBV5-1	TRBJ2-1	ASRDSGGDNEQF
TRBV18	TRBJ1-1	ASSRTYGTGRLNTEAF
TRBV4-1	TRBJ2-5	ASSRMIAGRQGKRETQY
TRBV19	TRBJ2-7	ASSMTGTYEQY
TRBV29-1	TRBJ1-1	SVEVFRDTEAF
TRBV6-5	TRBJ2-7	ASSSSSYEQY
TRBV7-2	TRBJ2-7	ASSYTLARDGAYEQY
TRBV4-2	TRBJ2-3	ASSLNTQGPDTQY
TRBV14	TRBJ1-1	ASSSGWTEAF
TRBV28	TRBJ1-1	ASRGSGTGDTEAF
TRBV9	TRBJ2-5	ASSPQGQGETQY
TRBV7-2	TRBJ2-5	ASSFPGSQETQY
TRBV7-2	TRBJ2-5	ASSLPSSRTQY
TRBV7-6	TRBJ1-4	ASSLWEKEKLF
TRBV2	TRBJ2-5	ASHARLVQETQY
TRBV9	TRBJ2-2	ASSANMFGELF
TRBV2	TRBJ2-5	ASRDPGRTQY
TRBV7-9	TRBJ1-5	ASSRGGDYQPQH
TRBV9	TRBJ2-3	ASRPQGLATDTQY
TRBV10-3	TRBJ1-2	AISPGQTNYGYT
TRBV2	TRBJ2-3	ASRALSGATDTQY
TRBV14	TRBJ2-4	ASSQLDIQY
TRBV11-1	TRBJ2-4	ASSSQTGLAKNIQY
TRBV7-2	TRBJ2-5	ASSTYQETQY
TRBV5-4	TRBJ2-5	ASSQSGWRETQY
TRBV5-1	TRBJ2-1	ASSSGAGGYNEQF